This is a list of T cell receptor beta chains from one sample in a study of T cells in Graves' hyperthyroidism and ophthalmopathy. In TCRdb, the multiplex PCR reads were re-called with MiXCR into one record per CDR3 protein. This sample has about half a million distinct CDR3 sequences; 24% occur once, and the top ten carry roughly 10%. Sequenced input: blood. Source of these receptors: a woman younger than 45 with Graves' ophthalmopathy. Both conserved end residues are trimmed from each CDR3. D genes are given only for firm matches.

TRBJ2-5 | TRBV7-9 | NA | ASSFGTLQTQY
TRBJ1-1 | TRBV20-1 | TRBD1 | SARATGANTEAF
TRBJ2-7 | TRBV29-1 | TRBD1 | SVEEGRGLGEQY
TRBJ2-2 | TRBV19 | NA | ASSPVASGELF
TRBJ2-5 | TRBV11-2 | NA | ASSPRTLVGETQY
TRBJ1-2 | TRBV2 | TRBD1 | ASRTGDSGYGYT
TRBJ1-1 | TRBV6-5 | NA | ASSYFQTNTEAF
TRBJ1-1 | TRBV11-1 | NA | ASSPSAGGWDTEAF
TRBJ2-7 | TRBV7-8 | NA | ASSLAVGGIYEQY
TRBJ2-2 | TRBV7-3 | TRBD2 | ASSLVASGYDGELF
TRBJ1-2 | TRBV6-1 | NA | ASRERDGNYGYT
TRBJ1-2 | TRBV7-2 | TRBD1 | ASSLTGTGRYGYT
TRBJ1-1 | TRBV5-6 | NA | ASSPSRYTEAF
TRBJ1-1 | TRBV19 | NA | ASSVTLRTEAF
TRBJ2-7 | TRBV20-1 | NA | SARGHPSSYEQY
TRBJ1-1 | TRBV2 | NA | ASRPEGSTEAF
TRBJ1-1 | TRBV2 | TRBD1 | ASRSTGGSTEAF
TRBJ1-2 | TRBV2 | NA | ASKSPGAYGYT
TRBJ1-2 | TRBV7-2 | TRBD1 | ASSNDRANYGYT
TRBJ2-7 | TRBV6-5 | TRBD2 | ASSYSRLADYEQY
TRBJ1-1 | TRBV20-1 | NA | SARGEAF
TRBJ2-5 | TRBV2 | TRBD1 | ASSQTGASETQY